The 16 T cell receptor beta chains listed next were all sequenced from one sample in a study of response to subunit inactivated influenza vaccine. TCRdb re-analysed the RT-PCR reads in MiXCR, keeping a single row per CDR3 protein. This sample carries 500,000 or so distinct CDR3 sequences, about 17% of them seen once, and the ten largest clones take less than 4%. The starting material was CD4+ T cells sorted from PBMCs, obtained about 24 months after vaccination. The receptors were gathered from a man aged 45 to 75 who received an inactivated influenza vaccine.

This clonotype was found a few times. The J gene is TRBJ2-6, the V gene TRBV20-1; D not certain. Trimming pared 6 bases from V and 0 bases from J, leaving 15 bases between. This CDR3 comprises 16 residues. Germline loops: CDR1 DFQATT, CDR2 SNEGSKA (reference sequence). CDR3 sequence (DNA): TGCAGTGCCGATGACATGGGAAGCTCTGGGGCCAACGTCCTGACTTTC. Protein: CSADDMGSSGANVLTF.

In the case of this clonotype: A read error may account for a junction end that differs from germline. The rearrangement joins TRBV20-1 to TRBJ2-3; D is ambiguous. Germline loops: CDR1 DFQATT, CDR2 SNEGSKA (reference sequence). The CDR3 has 13 amino acids. The CDR3 region is CSAPRPSTETQYF. The CDR3 DNA reads as TGCAGTGCCCCGAGGCCCTCCACAGAAACGCAGTATTTT.

This sequence joins TRBV24-1 and TRBJ2-7, with 9 bases identical to TRBD1. Germline V gene sequence: CDR1 KGHDR, CDR2 SFDVKD. The V segment lost 4 bases and the J segment 3 bases; nucleotides outside the gene matches: 9. The length of the CDR3 is 16 residues. CDR3: CATSDAYGGQGYEQYF. In DNA form, the CDR3 reads TGTGCCACCAGTGACGCGTATGGGGGACAGGGCTACGAGCAGTACTTC.

This clonotype was observed a handful of times. For the CDR3, the DNA is TGTGCCACCAGTGATTTATTTGGGACAGGGGGGAACAATGAGCAGTTCTTC. Its translation: CATSDLFGTGGNNEQFF. The chain links TRBV24-1 to TRBJ2-1; 11 bases are shared with TRBD1. This CDR3 has 17 residues. V shed 1 base and J 5 bases; nucleotides not matched to a gene: 6. Germline V lookup: CDR1 KGHDR, CDR2 SFDVKD.

The table lists this clonotype with a few counts. The V and J genes are TRBV5-1 and TRBJ2-7, with 7 bases that match TRBD2. Germline loops: CDR1 SGHRS, CDR2 YFSETQ. With 4 bases clipped from V and 2 bases from J, the junction kept 12 bases outside the gene matches. The CDR3 contains 16 residues. CDR3 residues: CASSPGSLAEAYEQYF. DNA of the CDR3: TGCGCCAGCAGCCCCGGGAGCCTAGCGGAAGCCTACGAGCAGTACTTC.

This clonotype showed up just once. The J gene is TRBJ1-2, the V gene TRBV6-2 or TRBV6-3, with D hard to call. Per germline, CDR1 MNHEY and CDR2 SVGEGT. Trimming stripped 7 bases from V and 6 bases from J, with 12 bases between. The CDR3 has 12 amino acids. The CDR3 DNA follows: TGTGCCAGCACCGGGAAGAACAATGGCTACACCTTC. Translating gives CASTGKNNGYTF.

This clonotype showed up just a few times. The rearrangement uses TRBV7-9 and TRBJ2-7; 7 nucleotides match TRBD1. The V and J ends lost 4 bases and 5 bases, in that order; junction bases with no gene match: 11. Germline-derived CDR1 and CDR2 are SEHNR and FQNEAQ (reference sequence). This CDR3 is built from 15 residues. The CDR3 region is CASSYPGRGIDEQYF. CDR3 DNA: TGTGCCAGCAGCTACCCGGGCAGGGGGATCGACGAGCAGTACTTC. Together with reference TRBV7-9 and TRBJ2-7, the CDR3 gives the full variable domain: DTGVSQNPRHKITKRGQNVTFRCDPISEHNRLYWYRQTLGQGPEFLTYFQNEAQLEKSRLLSDRFSAERPKGSFSTLEIQRTEQGDSAMYLCASSYPGRGIDEQYFGPGTRLTVT.

The chain links TRBV6-1 to TRBJ2-2; 8 positions agree with TRBD1. The CDR3 runs to 14 residues. V gave up 7 bases and J gave up 4 bases; unmatched junction bases: 5. Germline V gives CDR1 MNHNS, CDR2 SASEGT. In DNA form, the CDR3 reads TGTGCCAGCAACCAGGACAGGGCCACCGGGGAGCTGTTTTTT. Its protein is CASNQDRATGELFF.

This chain uses TRBV5-6 with TRBJ1-1; D gene ambiguous. Per germline, CDR1 SGHDT and CDR2 YYEEEE. V lost 2 bases, J lost 3 bases, and 5 bases lay in between. This CDR3 is built from 12 residues. CDR3 coding DNA: TGTGCCAGCAGCTTCGATGACACTGAAGCTTTCTTT. This sequence encodes CASSFDDTEAFF.

The V and J genes are TRBV30 and TRBJ2-4, with a possible D match to TRBD2 (5 bases). The germline gives CDR1 GTSNPN, CDR2 SVGIG (reference sequence). Between the trimmed V and J ends, which lost 2 bases and 0 bases, there was a span of 11 bases. This CDR3 comprises 15 residues. CDR3 sequence (DNA): TGTGCCTGGAGTCCTAGACTACTAGCCAAAAACATTCAGTACTTC. Its translation is CAWSPRLLAKNIQYF.

Comment on this clonotype: A read error may be the cause here, since a much bigger clone is one base away. The chain links TRBV15 to TRBJ2-4; 8 bases line up with TRBD1. Germline loops: CDR1 LNHNV, CDR2 YYDKDF (reference sequence). The CDR3 covers 17 residues. This chain's CDR3 is CATSRGVGQGDKDIQYF. As DNA, the CDR3 is TGTGCCACCAGCAGAGGAGTTGGACAGGGAGACAAAGACATTCAGTACTTC.

The V gene is TRBV12-3 or TRBV12-4, the J gene TRBJ1-6; no definite D call. V lost 5 bases and J lost 2, with 7 bases in between. The CDR3 consists of 14 residues. The CDR3 DNA reads TGTGCCAGCAGTATCAACACCTATAATTCACCCCTCCACTTT. The encoded protein is CASSINTYNSPLHF.

This clonotype was recorded a few times. V usage is TRBV2 and J usage is TRBJ1-6, with 8 positions matching TRBD1. The CDR3 spans 15 residues. Germline CDR1 reads SNHLY; CDR2 reads FYNNEI. V trimming: 6 bases; J trimming: 5 bases; junction bases outside the gene matches: 6. CDR3 amino acids: CASSGGQANNSPLHF. CDR3 sequence (DNA): TGTGCCAGCAGCGGGGGACAGGCTAATAATTCACCCCTCCACTTT.

This clonotype has a handful of counts. The chain has TRBV20-1 and TRBJ2-3; no clear D gene. CDR1 DFQATT and CDR2 SNEGSKA come from the germline V gene (reference sequence). With 6 bases removed from V and 12 bases from J, the gap between germline ends came to 16 bases. CDR3 length equals 11 residues. DNA of the CDR3: TGCAGTGCCCTACATACGGACCGACAGTATTTT. It specifies CSALHTDRQYF.

The chain is built from TRBV28 and TRBJ1-5; 9 positions match TRBD1. This CDR3 contains 12 residues. V was pared by 6 bases and J by 7 bases, with 1 base of the junction left unmatched. Germline V gene lookup returns CDR1 MDHEN and CDR2 SYDVKM. CDR3 bases: TGTGCCAGCAGGACAGGGGGGCAGCCCCAGCATTTT. Encoded protein: CASRTGGQPQHF.

The V and J genes are TRBV15 and TRBJ2-1; tentatively, D is TRBD2 (6 bases). Between the trimmed V and J ends, which lost 1 base and 8 bases, there was a span of 15 bases. The CDR3 has 15 residues. Per the germline V gene, CDR1 is LNHNV and CDR2 is YYDKDF (reference sequence). CDR3 nucleotide sequence: TGTGCCACCAGCAGAGTTGGTGGGAGGCTCGATGAGCAGTTCTTC. Residues: CATSRVGGRLDEQFF.